This is a list of T cell receptor beta chains from one sample in a study of T cells in Graves' hyperthyroidism and ophthalmopathy. TCRdb re-called the multiplex PCR reads through MiXCR, storing one row per CDR3 protein. The table includes over 500,000 distinct CDR3 sequences, about 14% detected once. The sequencing input was blood. The source of these receptors is a woman between 40 and 55 years old with Graves' hyperthyroidism. Each CDR3 is given without its conserved first and last residue. The order of the fields is CDR3 protein, J gene, V gene.

CDR3: ASSYPTVNEQF
J: TRBJ2-1
V: TRBV12-3/TRBV12-4

CDR3: ASSVGRQEVAF
J: TRBJ1-1
V: TRBV5-6

CDR3: AWSRTVGNTIY
J: TRBJ1-3
V: TRBV30

CDR3: SASLSYNEQF
J: TRBJ2-1
V: TRBV20-1

CDR3: ASGNGQGTPPQH
J: TRBJ1-5
V: TRBV12-5

CDR3: ASSYRDTRIYGYT
J: TRBJ1-2
V: TRBV12-3/TRBV12-4

CDR3: ASSLGGPKGPYEQY
J: TRBJ2-7
V: TRBV5-1

CDR3: SARKGGGGPHEQF
J: TRBJ2-1
V: TRBV20-1

CDR3: SASPGTGKGEQY
J: TRBJ2-7
V: TRBV20-1

CDR3: ASSYQRGPYNEQF
J: TRBJ2-1
V: TRBV6-5

CDR3: ASSQERGGYT
J: TRBJ1-2
V: TRBV3-1

CDR3: ASSVVPGQGTGELF
J: TRBJ2-2
V: TRBV9

CDR3: TSSLPDPGTGTQY
J: TRBJ2-3
V: TRBV5-1

CDR3: ASSGTGTRGYEQY
J: TRBJ2-7
V: TRBV19

CDR3: ASSLNGGMNTEAF
J: TRBJ1-1
V: TRBV7-3

CDR3: ASSLDSRNTEAF
J: TRBJ1-1
V: TRBV5-6

CDR3: ASSSGQEQY
J: -
V: TRBV7-9

CDR3: ASSSSPATQPQH
J: TRBJ1-5
V: TRBV28

CDR3: ASSLTTGRNQPQH
J: TRBJ1-5
V: TRBV28

CDR3: ASSLWGQGSTGELF
J: TRBJ2-2
V: TRBV28

CDR3: ASSPSNTNSYEQY
J: TRBJ2-7
V: TRBV4-2

CDR3: ASSLQEQGRGTGELF
J: TRBJ2-2
V: TRBV5-4